This T cell receptor (beta chain) was sequenced during a study of blood T cell repertoires in COVID-19. As for the study in general: Whether acute or convalescent, the COVID-19 samples came from the United States, Italy and Spain. T cells, B-cell-depleted T cells, or PBMCs supplied cDNA or gDNA.

This clone was seen only once. V shed 2 bases, J shed 2 bases, and the junction held 0 bases outside the gene matches. CDR3 length equals 14 residues. The germline V gene encodes CDR1 MNHEY and CDR2 SMNVEV (reference sequence). As originally analysed: Amplification from reference gene primers served as the basis for estimated nucleated cell counts. Produced via immunoSEQ multiplex PCR; TCRdb's table is partial and in-frame only. The V and J calls and the clone size are those of that table, but D and trimming were determined from the DNA. The data hold roughly 100,000 clones, with around nine tenths observed a single time.

The material sequenced was peripheral blood. The receptor was isolated from an elderly woman with acute or convalescent COVID-19. The V call is TRBV27, the J call TRBJ1-5; 7 bases map to TRBD1. DNA for the CDR3: TGTGCCAGCAGTTTAACAGGGGGCAATCAGCCCCAGCATTTT. It codes for CASSLTGGNQPQHF.